These 15 T cell receptor beta chains originate from one sample sequenced in a study of CD8 T cells in ankylosing spondylitis. TCRdb passed the 5' RACE reads through MiXCR, listing each CDR3 protein once. The sample includes 650,000 to 800,000 distinct CDR3 sequences, around a fifth of them seen just once. What these receptors recognize is not known. General study points: In ankylosing spondylitis blood, a motif of seven or eight highly homologous TCR beta variants appeared characteristic.

The specimen sequenced was blood, either unsorted or a sorted T cell fraction (not recorded which). The receptor source for this set is a male donor with ankylosing spondylitis.

This clonotype was counted between two and nine times. V gene TRBV5-1 combines with J gene TRBJ1-4, with TRBD1 matching 8 bases. CDR1 and CDR2 from the germline V gene are SGHRS and YFSETQ. The J segment lost 5 bases and the V segment lost 4 bases, leaving 10 bases of the junction unmatched. The CDR3 is 16 amino acids. The CDR3 region has the DNA TGCGCCAGCAGCATCCAACCGGGACAGGTCAATGAAAAACTGTTTTTT. It codes for CASSIQPGQVNEKLFF.

This chain connects TRBV9 to TRBJ1-2, with 9 bases fitting TRBD1. The CDR3 sequence is 14 residues long. Per germline, CDR1 SGDLS and CDR2 YYNGEE. V lost 3 bases, J lost 7 bases, and 7 bases stayed unmatched. The CDR3 loop reads CASSGDRGGFGYTF. CDR3 in DNA: TGTGCCAGCAGCGGAGACAGGGGGGGCTTTGGCTACACCTTC. Using reference TRBV9 and TRBJ1-2 for the parts outside the CDR3, the full variable domain is DSGVTQTPKHLITATGQRVTLRCSPRSGDLSVYWYQQSLDQGLQFLIQYYNGEERAKGNILERFSAQQFPDLHSELNLSSLELGDSALYFCASSGDRGGFGYTFGSGTRLTVV.

Worth noting for this clonotype: The CDR3 ends on some other residue instead of the conserved phenylalanine or tryptophan, so this is likely a read error. The V call is TRBV18, the J call TRBJ2-7; no clear D. The V end lost 5 bases, the J end lost 0 bases, and 14 bases lay between the germline ends. CDR1 is KGHSH, CDR2 LQKENI, per germline. The CDR3 is 15 residues long. CDR3 in DNA: TGTGCCAGCTCAACGGTCGGGCACCTCTCCTACGAGCAGTACTAC. It codes for CASSTVGHLSYEQYY.

The rearrangement joins TRBV4-1 to TRBJ1-2; D possibly corresponds to TRBD1 (6 bases). The CDR3 spans 14 residues. From germline, CDR1 is MGHRA and CDR2 YSYEKL. V was shortened by 4 bases and J by 1 base, with 10 bases between the two germline ends. The DNA for the CDR3 is TGCGCCAGCAGCCTGGACAGTCTTAACTATGGCTACACCTTC. This gives the protein CASSLDSLNYGYTF.

There are a few counts of this clonotype. The chain carries TRBV29-1 and TRBJ2-7; 7 bases are shared with TRBD2. The CDR3 sequence is 14 residues long. V was pared by 1 base and J by 6 bases, with 9 bases of the junction left unmatched. CDR1 is SQVTM, CDR2 ANQGSEA, per germline. The CDR3 DNA reads TGCAGCGTTGAAGGTTTGACTAGCCGAGGCGAGCAGTACTTC. Amino acid sequence: CSVEGLTSRGEQYF.

The chain uses TRBV9 and TRBJ2-1; 8 bases align to TRBD2. With 2 bases clipped from V and 6 bases from J, the junction kept 16 bases outside the gene matches. The CDR3 extends over 18 amino acids. Germline V gene sequence: CDR1 SGDLS, CDR2 YYNGEE. CDR3 region: CASSVVTWREADPNEQFF. The CDR3 DNA sequence: TGTGCCAGCAGCGTGGTAACGTGGCGGGAGGCGGACCCCAATGAGCAGTTCTTC.

This clonotype was seen a handful of times. This chain joins TRBV7-9 and TRBJ2-1; D is undetermined. Germline V lookup: CDR1 SEHNR, CDR2 FQNEAQ (reference sequence). The CDR3 loop spans 16 amino acids. Deletions cut 5 bases from V and 0 bases from J, with 14 bases between. CDR3 amino acids: CASSPRLSRSYNEQFF. The CDR3, as DNA: TGTGCCAGCAGCCCCCGGCTATCCCGCTCCTACAATGAGCAGTTCTTC.

The chain couples TRBV20-1 to TRBJ2-7; 7 bases fit TRBD2. V shed 3 bases and J 6 bases; nucleotides not matched to a gene: 8. CDR1 and CDR2 (germline): DFQATT, SNEGSKA (reference sequence). There are 13 residues in the CDR3. The chain's CDR3 is CSARMAGVVEQYF. In DNA form, the CDR3 reads TGCAGTGCTAGGATGGCGGGAGTAGTCGAGCAGTACTTC.

V and J are TRBV25-1 and TRBJ1-1; no clear D gene. V shed 3 bases and J shed 2 bases, with 13 bases lying between them. Germline lookup yields CDR1 MGHDK and CDR2 SYGVNS. CDR3 size: 15 residues. The CDR3 coding sequence is TGTGCCAGCAGTGATCTTAGAAAGGGAAACACTGAAGCTTTCTTT. It codes for CASSDLRKGNTEAFF.

This clonotype came up a few times. The V gene is TRBV29-1, the J gene TRBJ2-5; no clear D. This CDR3 has 14 amino acids. Trimming left V 6 bases short and J 1 base short, with 15 bases between. Per germline, CDR1 SQVTM and CDR2 ANQGSEA. For the CDR3, the DNA is TGCAGCGTGGGTCGAGGACGCATCCAAGAGACCCAGTACTTC. Its protein is CSVGRGRIQETQYF.

The table lists this clonotype with a few counts. This rearrangement joins TRBV7-9 to TRBJ2-1; no definite D call. The CDR3 contains 16 residues. V lost 2 bases, J lost 0 bases, and 11 bases lay in between. Germline CDR1 SEHNR, CDR2 FQNEAQ (reference sequence). DNA for the CDR3: TGTGCCAGCAGCTTATCGGTCCTCAGCTCCTACAATGAGCAGTTCTTC. This gives the protein CASSLSVLSSYNEQFF. Full variable domain (missing parts from reference TRBV7-9 and TRBJ2-1): DTGVSQNPRHKITKRGQNVTFRCDPISEHNRLYWYRQTLGQGPEFLTYFQNEAQLEKSRLLSDRFSAERPKGSFSTLEIQRTEQGDSAMYLCASSLSVLSSYNEQFFGPGTRLTVL.

This clonotype appeared a few times. The chain combines TRBV19 with TRBJ2-7, with D perhaps being TRBD1 or TRBD2 (7 bases each). V dropped 6 bases and J dropped 3 bases, with 18 bases sitting between them. The CDR3 has 15 residues. Germline CDR1 is LNHDA and CDR2 is SQIVND (reference sequence). The CDR3 reads CASSPAGDSFYEQYF. As DNA, the CDR3 is TGTGCCAGTAGCCCGGCGGGGGACAGTTTCTACGAGCAGTACTTC.

This rearrangement joins TRBV7-6 to TRBJ2-3; the match to TRBD2 covers 12 bases. V shed 1 base and J 2 bases; nucleotides not matched to a gene: 7. CDR1 SGHVS and CDR2 FNYEAQ come from the germline V gene. This CDR3 region has 18 residues. The CDR3 loop reads CASSLGVTSGGLTDTQYF. The CDR3 region has the DNA TGTGCCAGCAGCTTAGGGGTGACTAGCGGGGGCCTCACAGATACGCAGTATTTT.

A remark on this clonotype: The junction shows a germline mismatch at one end, possibly a read error. This chain connects TRBV20-1 to TRBJ2-1, with a tentative D call TRBD2 (6 bases). The CDR3 extends over 15 amino acids. Per the germline V gene, CDR1 is DFQATT and CDR2 is SNEGSKA (reference sequence). The CDR3 DNA reads as TGCAGTGCCAGAGAGCGGGCCGGCCCGTACAATGAGCAGTTCTTC. It encodes CSARERAGPYNEQFF.

The V and J genes are TRBV11-2 and TRBJ2-3, with 7 bases fitting TRBD2. The J segment lost 6 bases and the V segment lost 1 base, leaving 10 bases of the junction unmatched. This CDR3 is 16 amino acids long. Germline V gives CDR1 SGHAT, CDR2 FQNNGV. The chain's CDR3 is CASSLVGTKPRDTQYF. CDR3 nucleotide sequence: TGTGCCAGCAGCTTAGTCGGGACTAAACCGCGGGATACGCAGTATTTT.